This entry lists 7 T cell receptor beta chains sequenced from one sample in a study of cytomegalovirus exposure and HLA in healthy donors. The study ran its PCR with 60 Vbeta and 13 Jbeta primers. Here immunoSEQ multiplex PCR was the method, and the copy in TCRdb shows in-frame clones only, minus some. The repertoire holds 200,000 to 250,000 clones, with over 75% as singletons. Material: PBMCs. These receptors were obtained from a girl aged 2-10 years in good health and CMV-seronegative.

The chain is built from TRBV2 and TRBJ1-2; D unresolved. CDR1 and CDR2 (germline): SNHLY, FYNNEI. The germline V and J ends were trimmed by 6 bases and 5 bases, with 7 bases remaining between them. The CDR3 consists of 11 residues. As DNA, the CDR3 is TGTGCCAGCAGGGGAGCATATGGCTACACCTTC. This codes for CASRGAYGYTF.

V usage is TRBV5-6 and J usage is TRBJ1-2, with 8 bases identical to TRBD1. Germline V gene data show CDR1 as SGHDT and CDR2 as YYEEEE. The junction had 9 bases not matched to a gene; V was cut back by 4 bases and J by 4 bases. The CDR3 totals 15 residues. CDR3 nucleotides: TGTGCCAGCAGCCCCGGACAGGGATCCGTCTATGGCTACACCTTC. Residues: CASSPGQGSVYGYTF.

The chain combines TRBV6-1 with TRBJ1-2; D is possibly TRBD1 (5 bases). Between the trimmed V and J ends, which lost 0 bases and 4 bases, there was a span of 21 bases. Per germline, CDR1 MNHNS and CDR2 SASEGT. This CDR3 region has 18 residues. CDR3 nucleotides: TGTGCCAGCAGTGAAGCGCGGGACCTAGGTTTCGACTTCTATGGCTACACCTTC. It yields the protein CASSEARDLGFDFYGYTF.

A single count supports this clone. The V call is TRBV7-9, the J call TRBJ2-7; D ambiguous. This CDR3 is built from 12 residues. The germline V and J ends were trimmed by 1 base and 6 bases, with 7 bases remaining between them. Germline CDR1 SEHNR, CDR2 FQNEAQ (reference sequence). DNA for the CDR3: TGTGCCAGCAGCTTAGGACAAAGCGAGCAGTACTTC. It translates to CASSLGQSEQYF.

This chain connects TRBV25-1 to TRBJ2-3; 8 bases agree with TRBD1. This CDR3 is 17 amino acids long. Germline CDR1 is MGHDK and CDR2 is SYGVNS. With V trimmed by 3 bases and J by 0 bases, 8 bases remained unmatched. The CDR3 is CASSDGGQGSSTDTQYF. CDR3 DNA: TGTGCCAGCAGTGATGGTGGACAGGGCTCTAGCACAGATACGCAGTATTTT.

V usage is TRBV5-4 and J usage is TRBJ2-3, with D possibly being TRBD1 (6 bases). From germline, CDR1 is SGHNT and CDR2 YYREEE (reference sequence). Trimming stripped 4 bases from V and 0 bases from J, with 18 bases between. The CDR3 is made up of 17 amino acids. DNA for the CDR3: TGTGCCAGCAGCACTGGTCAAGGGGGAGCTAGCACAGATACGCAGTATTTT. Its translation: CASSTGQGGASTDTQYF.

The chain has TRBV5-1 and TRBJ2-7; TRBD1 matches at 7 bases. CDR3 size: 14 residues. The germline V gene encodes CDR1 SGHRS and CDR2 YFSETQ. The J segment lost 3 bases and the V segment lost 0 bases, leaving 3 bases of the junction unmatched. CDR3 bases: TGCGCCAGCAGCTTGGGGACAGGCTACTACGAGCAGTACTTC. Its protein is CASSLGTGYYEQYF.